The next 3 T cell receptor beta chains were all read from a single sample in a study of T cell responses to AZD1222 COVID-19 vaccine. Data came from immunoSEQ multiplex PCR; TCRdb stores just in-frame clones and leaves some out. The data contain some 90,000 clones, around 85% of them seen just once; the ten biggest clones take up roughly 7.9%. The material sequenced was peripheral blood, taken on day 0 of AZD1222 vaccination. These TCRs come from an adult in good health.

DNA of the CDR3: TGTGCCAGCAGCCAGAAACCGGGACTAGCGGAAGAGACCCAGTACTTC. Encoded protein: CASSQKPGLAEETQYF. The chain uses TRBV4-2 and TRBJ2-5; 11 bases map to TRBD2. The V segment lost 3 bases and the J segment 3 bases; nucleotides outside the gene matches: 6. CDR1 is LGHNA, CDR2 YNFKEQ, per germline. The CDR3 has 16 amino acids.

The V call is TRBV2, the J call TRBJ1-2; perhaps TRBD1 as D (6 bases). CDR1 is SNHLY and CDR2 is FYNNEI in the germline V gene. The V and J ends lost 10 bases and 5 bases respectively, with 26 bases between them. This CDR3 has 16 residues. As DNA, the CDR3 is TGTGCCATCCCATCCTTAGGACAGCGTGTAACTTATGGCTACACCTTC. This sequence encodes CAIPSLGQRVTYGYTF.

The chain uses TRBV19 and TRBJ1-2, with D perhaps matching TRBD1 (5 bases). This CDR3 region has 14 residues. Germline V lookup: CDR1 LNHDA, CDR2 SQIVND (reference sequence). The ends were cut back, 3 bases at V and 4 bases at J, with 12 bases in the middle. The CDR3 DNA follows: TGTGCCAGTAGTATGACGGCAAGGGGCTATGGCTACACCTTC. Its translation is CASSMTARGYGYTF.